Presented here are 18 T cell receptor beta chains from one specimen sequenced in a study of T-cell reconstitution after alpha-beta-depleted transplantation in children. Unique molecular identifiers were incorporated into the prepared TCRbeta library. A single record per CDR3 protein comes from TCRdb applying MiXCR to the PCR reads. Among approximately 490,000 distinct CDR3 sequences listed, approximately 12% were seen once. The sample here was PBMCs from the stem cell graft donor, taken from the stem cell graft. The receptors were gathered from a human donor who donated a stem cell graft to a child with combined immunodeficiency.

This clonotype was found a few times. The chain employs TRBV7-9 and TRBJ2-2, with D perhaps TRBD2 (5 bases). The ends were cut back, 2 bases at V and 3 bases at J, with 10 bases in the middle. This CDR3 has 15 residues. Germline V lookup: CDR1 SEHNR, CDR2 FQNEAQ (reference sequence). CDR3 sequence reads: CASSLMGEDTGELFF. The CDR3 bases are TGTGCCAGCAGCTTAATGGGAGAGGACACCGGGGAGCTGTTTTTT.

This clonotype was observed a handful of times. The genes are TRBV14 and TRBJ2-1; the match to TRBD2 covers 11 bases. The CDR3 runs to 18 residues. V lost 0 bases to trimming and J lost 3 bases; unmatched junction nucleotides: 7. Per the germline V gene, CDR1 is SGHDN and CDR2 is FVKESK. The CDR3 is CASSQDPLAGGDYNEQFF. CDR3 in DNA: TGTGCCAGCAGCCAAGATCCTCTAGCGGGGGGTGACTACAATGAGCAGTTCTTC. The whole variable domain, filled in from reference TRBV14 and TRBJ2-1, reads EAGVTQFPSHSVIEKGQTVTLRCDPISGHDNLYWYRRVMGKEIKFLLHFVKESKQDESGMPNNRFLAERTGGTYSTLKVQPAELEDSGVYFCASSQDPLAGGDYNEQFFGPGTRLTVL.

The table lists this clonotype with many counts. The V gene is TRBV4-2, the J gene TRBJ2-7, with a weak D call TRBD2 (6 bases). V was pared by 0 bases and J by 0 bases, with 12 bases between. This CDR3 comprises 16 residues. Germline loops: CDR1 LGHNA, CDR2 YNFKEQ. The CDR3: CASSQDPGGFSYEQYF. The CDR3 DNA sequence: TGTGCCAGCAGCCAAGATCCCGGGGGTTTCTCCTACGAGCAGTACTTC.

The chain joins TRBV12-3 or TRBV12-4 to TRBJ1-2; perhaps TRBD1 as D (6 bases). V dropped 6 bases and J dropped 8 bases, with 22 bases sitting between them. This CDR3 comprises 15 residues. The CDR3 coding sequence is TGTGCCAGCAGCCCGAGGGACACAGTGCTCGGGGGCTACACCTTC. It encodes CASSPRDTVLGGYTF.

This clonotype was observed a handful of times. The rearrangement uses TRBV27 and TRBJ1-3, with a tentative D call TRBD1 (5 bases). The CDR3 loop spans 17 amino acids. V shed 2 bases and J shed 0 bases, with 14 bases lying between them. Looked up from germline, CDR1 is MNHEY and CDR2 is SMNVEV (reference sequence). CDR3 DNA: TGTGCCAGCAGTTTAGCCGCTGGGGCAGACTCTGGAAACACCATATATTTT. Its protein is CASSLAAGADSGNTIYF.

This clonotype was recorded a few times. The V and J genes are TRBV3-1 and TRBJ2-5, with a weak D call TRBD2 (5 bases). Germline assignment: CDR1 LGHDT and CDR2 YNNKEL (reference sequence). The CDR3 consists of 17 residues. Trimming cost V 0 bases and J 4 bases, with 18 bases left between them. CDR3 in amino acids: CASSQDFPGFPLETQYF. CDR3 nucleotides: TGTGCCAGCAGCCAAGACTTCCCGGGATTCCCACTAGAGACCCAGTACTTC.

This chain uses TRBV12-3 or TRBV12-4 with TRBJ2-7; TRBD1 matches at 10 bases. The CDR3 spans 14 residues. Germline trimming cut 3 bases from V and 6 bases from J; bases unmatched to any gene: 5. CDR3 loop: CASSFGQGGFEQYF. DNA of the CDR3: TGTGCCAGCAGTTTTGGACAGGGGGGGTTCGAGCAGTACTTC.

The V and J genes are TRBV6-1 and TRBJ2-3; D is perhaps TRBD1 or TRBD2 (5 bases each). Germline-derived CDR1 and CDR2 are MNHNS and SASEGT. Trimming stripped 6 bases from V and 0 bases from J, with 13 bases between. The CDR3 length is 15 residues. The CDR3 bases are TGTGCCAGCAGCCCCGACTGGGGGAGCACAGATACGCAGTATTTT. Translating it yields CASSPDWGSTDTQYF.

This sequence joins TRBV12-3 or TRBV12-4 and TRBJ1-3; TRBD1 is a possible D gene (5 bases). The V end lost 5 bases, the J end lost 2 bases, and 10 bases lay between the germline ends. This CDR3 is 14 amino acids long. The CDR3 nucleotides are TGTGCCAGCAGTCCGGGGCAAACTGGAAACACCATATATTTT. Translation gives CASSPGQTGNTIYF.

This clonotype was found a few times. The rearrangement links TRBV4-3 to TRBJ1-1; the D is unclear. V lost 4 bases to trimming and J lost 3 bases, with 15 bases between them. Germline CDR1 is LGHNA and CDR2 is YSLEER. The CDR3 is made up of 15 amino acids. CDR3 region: CASSPAHRRDTEAFF. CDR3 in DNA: TGCGCCAGCAGCCCCGCACACCGAAGGGACACTGAAGCTTTCTTT.

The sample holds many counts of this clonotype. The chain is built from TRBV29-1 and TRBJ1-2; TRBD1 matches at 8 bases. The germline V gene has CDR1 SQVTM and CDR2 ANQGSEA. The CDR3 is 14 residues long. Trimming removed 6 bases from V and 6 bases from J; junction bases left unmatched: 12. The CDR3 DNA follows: TGCAGCGTAGACCCCGGGACAGGCGACGATGGCTACACCTTC. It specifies CSVDPGTGDDGYTF.

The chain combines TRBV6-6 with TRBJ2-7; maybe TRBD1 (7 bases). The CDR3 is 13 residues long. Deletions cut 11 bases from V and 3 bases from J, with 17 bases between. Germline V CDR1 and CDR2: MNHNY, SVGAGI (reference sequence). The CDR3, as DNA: TGTGCCGCAAGAAACAGGGGAGGCTACGAGCAGTACTTC. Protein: CAARNRGGYEQYF.

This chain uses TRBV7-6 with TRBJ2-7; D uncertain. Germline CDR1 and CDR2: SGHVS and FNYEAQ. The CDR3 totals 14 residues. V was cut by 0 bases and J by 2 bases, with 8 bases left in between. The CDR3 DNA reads TGTGCCAGCAGCTTAGCGGTGGCCCCCTACGAGCAGTACTTC. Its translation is CASSLAVAPYEQYF.

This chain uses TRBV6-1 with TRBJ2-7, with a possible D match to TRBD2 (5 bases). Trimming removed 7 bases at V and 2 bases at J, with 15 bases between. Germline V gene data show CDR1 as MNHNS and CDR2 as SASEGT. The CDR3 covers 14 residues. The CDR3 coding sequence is TGTGCCAGCAAAAAAACGAGGGAACCCTACGAGCAGTACTTC. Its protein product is CASKKTREPYEQYF.

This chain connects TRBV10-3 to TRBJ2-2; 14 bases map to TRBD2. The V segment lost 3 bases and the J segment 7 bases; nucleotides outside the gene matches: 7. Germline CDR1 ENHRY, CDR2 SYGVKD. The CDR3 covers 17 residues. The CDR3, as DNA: TGTGCCATCAGTGACCCGGGACTAGCGGGAGTTCACGGGGAGCTGTTTTTT. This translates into CAISDPGLAGVHGELFF.

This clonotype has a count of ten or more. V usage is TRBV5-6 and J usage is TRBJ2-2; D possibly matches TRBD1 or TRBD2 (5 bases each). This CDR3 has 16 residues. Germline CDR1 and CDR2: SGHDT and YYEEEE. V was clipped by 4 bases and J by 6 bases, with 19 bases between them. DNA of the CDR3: TGTGCCAGCAGCCCTGGGACGCCAAACCAGTCCGGGGAGCTGTTTTTT. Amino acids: CASSPGTPNQSGELFF.

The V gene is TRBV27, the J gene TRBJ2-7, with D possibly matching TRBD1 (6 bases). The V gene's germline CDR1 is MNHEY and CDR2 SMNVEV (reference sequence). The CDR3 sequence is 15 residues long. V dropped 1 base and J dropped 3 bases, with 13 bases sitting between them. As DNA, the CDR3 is TGTGCCAGCAGTTTATTTGGTACACAGGGCTACGAGCAGTACTTC. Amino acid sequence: CASSLFGTQGYEQYF.

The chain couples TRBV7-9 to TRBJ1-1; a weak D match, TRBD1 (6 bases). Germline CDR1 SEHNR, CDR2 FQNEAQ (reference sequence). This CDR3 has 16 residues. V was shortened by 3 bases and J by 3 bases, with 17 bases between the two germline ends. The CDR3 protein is CASSFTGSYLDTEAFF. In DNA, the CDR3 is TGTGCCAGCAGCTTCACAGGGAGTTACTTGGACACTGAAGCTTTCTTT.